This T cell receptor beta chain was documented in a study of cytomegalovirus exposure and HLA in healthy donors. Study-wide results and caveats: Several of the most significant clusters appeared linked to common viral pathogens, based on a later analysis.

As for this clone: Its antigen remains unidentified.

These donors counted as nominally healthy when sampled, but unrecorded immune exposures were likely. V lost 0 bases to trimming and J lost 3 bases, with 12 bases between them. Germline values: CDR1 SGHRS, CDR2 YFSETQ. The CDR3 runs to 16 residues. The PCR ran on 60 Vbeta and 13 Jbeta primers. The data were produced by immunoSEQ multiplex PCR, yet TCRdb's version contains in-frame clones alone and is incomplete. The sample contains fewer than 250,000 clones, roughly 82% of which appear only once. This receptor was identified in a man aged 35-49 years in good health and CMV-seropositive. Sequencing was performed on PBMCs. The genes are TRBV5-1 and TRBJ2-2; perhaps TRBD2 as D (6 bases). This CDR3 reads CASSLGNAGYTGELFF. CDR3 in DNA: TGCGCCAGCAGCTTGGGAAACGCGGGGTACACCGGGGAGCTGTTTTTT.